The 19 T cell receptor beta chains in this list originate from one sample, sequenced in a study of cytotoxic CD8 clonotypes in ibrutinib-treated CLL. Generated by immunoSEQ multiplex PCR, the TCRdb table keeps only in-frame clones and is missing some. The sample includes under 200,000 clones, more than 65% of them seen just once. Sequenced material: PBMCs, taken after 12 months of ibrutinib treatment. The source of these receptors is a human donor with chronic lymphocytic leukemia.

For the CDR3, the DNA is TGTGCCAGCAGGGAGGGCGGGACAGGGTTCTATGGCTACACCTTC. Translating gives CASREGGTGFYGYTF. The gene calls are TRBV28 and TRBJ1-2; 9 nucleotides agree with TRBD1. Germline-derived CDR1 and CDR2 are MDHEN and SYDVKM. The CDR3 has 15 residues. Trimming removed 6 bases from V and 4 bases from J; junction bases left unmatched: 9.

The rearrangement joins TRBV7-4 to TRBJ1-6; D perhaps matches TRBD1 (5 bases). Germline V CDR1 and CDR2: SGHVT, SQSDAQ. Trimming shortened V by 7 bases and J by 6 bases, and 10 bases separated the two germline ends. The CDR3 contains 13 residues. Here the CDR3 reads CASTQDSNSPLHF. The CDR3 DNA reads TGTGCCAGCACCCAAGACAGTAATTCACCCCTCCACTTT. Using reference TRBV7-4 and TRBJ1-6 for the parts outside the CDR3, the full variable domain is GAGVSQSPRYKVAKRGRDVALRCDSISGHVTLYWYRQTLGQGSEVLTYSQSDAQRDKSGRPSGRFSAERPERSVSTLKIQRTEQGDSAVYLCASTQDSNSPLHFGNGTRLTVT.

V and J are TRBV7-4 and TRBJ1-3; TRBD1 aligns across 12 bases. With V trimmed by 5 bases and J by 6 bases, 11 bases remained unmatched. This CDR3 spans 17 amino acids. In germline, CDR1 is SGHVT, CDR2 SQSDAQ. The CDR3 DNA sequence: TGTGCCAGCAGCCGGGACAGGGGGCTGCGAGGAGTAAACACCATATATTTT. It specifies CASSRDRGLRGVNTIYF.

As concerns this clone: A junction end diverges from the germline sequence, so it may reflect a read error. This chain uses TRBV7-3 with TRBJ2-1; tentatively, D is TRBD2 (5 bases). The germline CDR1 and CDR2 sequences are SGHTA and FQGTGA. The CDR3 has 14 residues. CDR3 sequence (DNA): TGTGCCAGCAGCTTAACCCGAGGGTACAGTGAGCAGTTCTTC. Its translation: CASSLTRGYSEQFF.

The CDR3 spells CASSRGGANSPLHF. In nucleotides, the CDR3 is TGTGCCAGCAGCCGCGGGGGCGCAAATTCACCCCTCCACTTT. V gene TRBV27 combines with J gene TRBJ1-6, with D possibly matching TRBD1 (6 bases). The V end lost 6 bases, the J end lost 7 bases, and 13 bases lay between the germline ends. The CDR3 runs 14 residues. Germline V CDR1 and CDR2: MNHEY, SMNVEV (reference sequence).

The chain is built from TRBV30 and TRBJ1-6; D unresolved. The CDR3 has 11 residues. Germline V gene lookup returns CDR1 GTSNPN and CDR2 SVGIG (reference sequence). Trimming shortened V by 2 bases and J by 6 bases, and 2 bases separated the two germline ends. CDR3 bases: TGTGCCTGGAGTAGTAATTCACCCCTCCACTTT. Its protein is CAWSSNSPLHF.

The chain links TRBV5-4 to TRBJ2-5; no clear D gene. Trimming removed 2 bases at V and 5 bases at J, with 10 bases between. Germline loops: CDR1 SGHNT, CDR2 YYREEE (reference sequence). This CDR3 comprises 13 residues. The CDR3 is CASSLNTVETQYF. The CDR3 DNA sequence: TGTGCCAGCAGCTTAAATACAGTGGAGACCCAGTACTTC.

The chain has TRBV5-1 and TRBJ1-2, with 8 positions matching TRBD1. CDR3 length: 16 amino acids. Trimming took 4 bases from V and 11 from J; bases not matched to a gene: 19. Germline CDR1 reads SGHRS; CDR2 reads YFSETQ. Here the CDR3 reads CASSQPTGQGNFGYTF. CDR3 sequence (DNA): TGCGCCAGCAGCCAGCCCACCGGACAGGGAAATTTTGGATACACCTTC. The full variable domain, with the rest looked up from reference TRBV5-1 and TRBJ1-2, is KAGVTQTPRYLIKTRGQQVTLSCSPISGHRSVSWYQQTPGQGLQFLFEYFSETQRNKGNFPGRFSGRQFSNSRSEMNVSTLELGDSALYLCASSQPTGQGNFGYTFGSGTRLTVV.

V usage is TRBV28 and J usage is TRBJ1-2; TRBD1 agrees at 8 bases. Germline CDR1 reads MDHEN; CDR2 reads SYDVKM. The CDR3 runs 16 residues. V gave up 8 bases and J gave up 2 bases; unmatched junction bases: 13. Here the CDR3 reads CASRTSLDRVNYGYTF. The CDR3 nucleotides are TGTGCCAGCCGAACGTCCCTGGACAGGGTGAACTATGGCTACACCTTC.

The chain joins TRBV6-1 to TRBJ1-2, with 9 bases matching TRBD1. Trimming took 4 bases from V and 2 from J; bases not matched to a gene: 5. This CDR3 is built from 15 residues. Germline values: CDR1 MNHNS, CDR2 SASEGT. CDR3 coding DNA: TGTGCCAGCAGTGTTGCCGGGACAGGGAACTATGGCTACACCTTC. Protein sequence: CASSVAGTGNYGYTF.

CDR3 coding DNA: TGTGCCAGCATCCAAGGCGGGGGGGCCACTGAAGCTTTCTTT. This gives the protein CASIQGGGATEAFF. The V gene is TRBV7-9, the J gene TRBJ1-1; tentative D call: TRBD1 (6 bases). Germline V gene sequence: CDR1 SEHNR, CDR2 FQNEAQ (reference sequence). V dropped 7 bases and J dropped 4 bases, with 16 bases sitting between them. The CDR3 has 14 amino acids.

In nucleotides, the CDR3 is TGTGCCAGCAGCCCATACACAGGGTCCACTGAAGCTTTCTTT. Protein: CASSPYTGSTEAFF. This chain joins TRBV9 and TRBJ1-1; maybe TRBD1 (6 bases). The V gene's germline CDR1 is SGDLS and CDR2 YYNGEE. With 4 bases removed from V and 4 bases from J, the gap between germline ends came to 14 bases. The CDR3 length is 14 residues. Supplemented by reference TRBV9 and TRBJ1-1, the full variable domain reads DSGVTQTPKHLITATGQRVTLRCSPRSGDLSVYWYQQSLDQGLQFLIQYYNGEERAKGNILERFSAQQFPDLHSELNLSSLELGDSALYFCASSPYTGSTEAFFGQGTRLTVV.

This chain uses TRBV7-2 with TRBJ2-2; D is perhaps TRBD1 or TRBD2 (5 bases each). Trimming took 0 bases from V and 6 from J, leaving 8 bases between them. Germline CDR1 SGHTA, CDR2 FQGNSA. The CDR3 length is 14 residues. The DNA of the CDR3 is TGTGCCAGCAGCTTAGCGTGGGGGTCCGGGGAGCTGTTTTTT. It is translated as CASSLAWGSGELFF. The whole variable domain, filled in from reference TRBV7-2 and TRBJ2-2, reads GAGVSQSPSNKVTEKGKDVELRCDPISGHTALYWYRQSLGQGLEFLIYFQGNSAPDKSGLPSDRFSAERTGGSVSTLTIQRTQQEDSAVYLCASSLAWGSGELFFGEGSRLTVL.

This clone was seen more than once but under ten times. The chain carries TRBV28 and TRBJ2-1; tentative D call: TRBD1 (6 bases). The V and J ends lost 7 bases and 10 bases respectively, with 20 bases between them. The CDR3 covers 14 residues. Germline V gene data show CDR1 as MDHEN and CDR2 as SYDVKM. The CDR3 DNA is TGTGCCAGCATCTCACAAACTGAACAGGGAGAGCAGTTCTTC. The encoded protein is CASISQTEQGEQFF.

This clone was seen a handful of times. V is TRBV7-3 and J is TRBJ2-5, with 12 bases identical to TRBD2. The length of the CDR3 is 15 residues. V lost 5 bases to trimming and J lost 2 bases; unmatched junction nucleotides: 3. From germline, CDR1 is SGHTA and CDR2 FQGTGA. Here the CDR3 DNA reads TGTGCCAGCAGCGCCCTAGCGGGAGGGCAAGAGACCCAGTACTTC. It encodes CASSALAGGQETQYF.

The V and J genes are TRBV9 and TRBJ2-5, with D unclear. This CDR3 is 13 amino acids long. Trimming took 3 bases from V and 1 from J, leaving 7 bases between them. CDR1 is SGDLS, CDR2 YYNGEE, per germline. The CDR3 DNA reads as TGTGCCAGCAGCGGTTCAGGCCAAGAGACCCAGTACTTC. Protein sequence: CASSGSGQETQYF.

In this sample, this clone turned up a few times. The rearrangement uses TRBV27 and TRBJ2-3; possible D gene TRBD2, 6 bases. CDR1 MNHEY and CDR2 SMNVEV come from the germline V gene (reference sequence). V was cut by 2 bases and J by 14 bases, with 14 bases left in between. The CDR3 length is 12 residues. The CDR3: CASSLGGWALYF. Here the CDR3 DNA reads TGTGCCAGCAGTTTAGGGGGGTGGGCGCTGTATTTT.

The rearrangement links TRBV7-3 to TRBJ2-1; D possibly corresponds to TRBD2 (6 bases). V lost 4 bases and J 15 bases, leaving 16 bases between the germline ends. The CDR3 has 12 residues. From germline, CDR1 is SGHTA and CDR2 FQGTGA. The CDR3 loop is CASSSGGTYLFF. The DNA for the CDR3 is TGTGCCAGCAGCTCCGGTGGGACTTATCTGTTCTTC.

This clone has only a few counts. The rearrangement joins TRBV18 to TRBJ1-2; D ambiguous. CDR3 length: 15 residues. Germline assignment: CDR1 KGHSH and CDR2 LQKENI. The V end was cut by 3 bases, the J end by 4 bases, with 15 bases between. In DNA form, the CDR3 reads TGTGCCAGCTCACCGGGCCGCACCTTCTCCTATGGCTACACCTTC. Translating it yields CASSPGRTFSYGYTF.